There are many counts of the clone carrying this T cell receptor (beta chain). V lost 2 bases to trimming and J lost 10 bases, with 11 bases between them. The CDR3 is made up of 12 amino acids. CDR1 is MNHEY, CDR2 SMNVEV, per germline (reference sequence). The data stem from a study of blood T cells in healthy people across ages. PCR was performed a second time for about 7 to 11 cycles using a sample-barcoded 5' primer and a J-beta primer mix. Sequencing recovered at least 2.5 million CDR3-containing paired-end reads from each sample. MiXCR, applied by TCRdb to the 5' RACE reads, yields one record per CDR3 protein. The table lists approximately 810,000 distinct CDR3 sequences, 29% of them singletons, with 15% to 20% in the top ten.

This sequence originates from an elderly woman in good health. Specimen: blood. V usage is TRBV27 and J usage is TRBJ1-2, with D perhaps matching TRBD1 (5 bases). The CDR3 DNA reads TGTGCCAGCAGTTTAAGGGGTTTCGTCTACACCTTC. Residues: CASSLRGFVYTF.